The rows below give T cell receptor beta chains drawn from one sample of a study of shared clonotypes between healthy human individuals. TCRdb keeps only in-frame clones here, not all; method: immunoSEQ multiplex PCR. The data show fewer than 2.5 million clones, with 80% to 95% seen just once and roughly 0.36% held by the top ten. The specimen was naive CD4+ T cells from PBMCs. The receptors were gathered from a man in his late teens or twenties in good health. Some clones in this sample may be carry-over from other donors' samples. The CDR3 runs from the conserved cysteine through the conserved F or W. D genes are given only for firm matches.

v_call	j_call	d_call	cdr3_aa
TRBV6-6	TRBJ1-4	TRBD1	CASSSRGQENEKLFF
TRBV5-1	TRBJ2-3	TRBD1	CASSPDRGDTQYF
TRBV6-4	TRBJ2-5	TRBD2	CASSMTRLAGGPETQYF
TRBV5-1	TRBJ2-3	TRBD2	CASRGLAGSVDTQYF
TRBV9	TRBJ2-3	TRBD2	CASSVGLASSTDTQYF
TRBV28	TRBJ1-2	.	CASSLSGHRYGYTF
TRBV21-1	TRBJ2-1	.	CASRPLSLGPTRSTYNEQFF
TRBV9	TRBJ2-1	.	CASSGSGPYKNEQFF
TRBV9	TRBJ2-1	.	CASSALVASPPYNEQFF
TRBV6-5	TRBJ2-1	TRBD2	CASSYLRAWEGNEQFF
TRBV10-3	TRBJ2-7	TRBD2	CATAIGGEEQYF
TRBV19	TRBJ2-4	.	CASSWLAKNIQYF
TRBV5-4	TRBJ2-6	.	CASSLGTRQALSGANVLTF
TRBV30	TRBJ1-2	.	CAWGKPVQSYGYTF
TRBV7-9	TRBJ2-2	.	CASSLQQNTGELFF
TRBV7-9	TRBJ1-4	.	CASSFGATNEKLFF
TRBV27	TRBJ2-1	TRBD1	CASRRTGPSYNEQFF
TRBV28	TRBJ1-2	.	CASGASYGYTF
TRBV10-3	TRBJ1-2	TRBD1	CAISNQTGANYGYTF
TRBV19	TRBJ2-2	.	CASSFRAGELFF
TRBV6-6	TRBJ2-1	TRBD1	CASTRDSSLGEQFF
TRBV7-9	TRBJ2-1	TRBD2	CASSSLAGGPNEQFF
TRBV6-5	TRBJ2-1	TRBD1	CASRTTGVIYNEQFF
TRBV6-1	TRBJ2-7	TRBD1	CYRGRIKYF
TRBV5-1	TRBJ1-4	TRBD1	CASSRDRGSEKLFF
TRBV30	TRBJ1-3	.	CAWSTRGKGNTIYF
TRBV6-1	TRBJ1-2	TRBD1	CASRDPGQGISGYTF
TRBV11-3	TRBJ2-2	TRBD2	CASSLDSQREGSELFF
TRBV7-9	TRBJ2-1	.	CASSSAAYNEQFF
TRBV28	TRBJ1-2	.	CASSSAIPGSYGYTF
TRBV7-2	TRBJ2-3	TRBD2	CASSPSGRGTDTQYF
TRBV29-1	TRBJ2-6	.	CSSLDAGANVLTF
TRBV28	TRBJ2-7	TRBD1	CASSLTGDSYEQYF
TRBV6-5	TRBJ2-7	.	CASARGGGSPYEQYF
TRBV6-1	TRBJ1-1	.	CASSESRVIEAFF
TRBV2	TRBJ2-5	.	CASNGLQETQYF
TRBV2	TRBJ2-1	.	CASSFQGSEQFF
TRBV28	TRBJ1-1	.	CASSFAGGGDTEAFF
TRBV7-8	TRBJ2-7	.	CASSLGVNTYYEQYF